This T cell receptor (beta chain) was captured by sequencing in a study of blood T cell repertoires in COVID-19. The overall study: Sites across the United States, Italy and Spain contributed samples from acute and convalescent COVID-19. T cells, B-cell-depleted T cells, or PBMCs provided the cDNA or gDNA that served as material.

In the source study's methods: Using reference gene primer amplification, nucleated cell counts were estimated. Repertoires were generated with immunoSEQ multiplex PCR, while TCRdb's copy carries only in-frame clones and drops some. That table is the source of V, J and clone size, and D and trimming were worked out from the DNA. The sample records approximately 85,000 clones, almost 95% being singletons. CDR1 and CDR2 from the germline V gene are SNHLY and FYNNEI. The germline V and J ends were trimmed by 4 bases and 10 bases, with 13 bases remaining between them. The CDR3 is made up of 13 amino acids.

Input material: peripheral blood. The chain couples TRBV2 to TRBJ1-4; no clear D gene. The sequence came from a woman aged 55-75 years with active COVID-19. The CDR3 reads CASSVEMPGKLFF. For the CDR3, the DNA is TGTGCCAGCAGTGTCGAGATGCCCGGAAAACTGTTTTTT.